The 26 T cell receptor beta chains below all came from one sample that was sequenced in a study of CD8 T cells in ankylosing spondylitis. TCRdb recomputed calls from the 5' RACE reads with MiXCR, one row per CDR3 protein. Of approximately 200,000 distinct CDR3 sequences listed, over 10% are singletons. The sample comprised blood, either unsorted or a sorted T cell fraction (not recorded which). The source is a female donor with ankylosing spondylitis or in good health (not recorded which).

The DNA of the CDR3 is TGTGCCAGCAGCTTTACAGGGGGTCAAGAGACCCAGTACTTC. Its translation: CASSFTGGQETQYF. The J gene is TRBJ2-5, the V gene TRBV7-2; 8 bases agree with TRBD1. Germline V CDR1 and CDR2: SGHTA, FQGNSA. There are 14 residues in the CDR3. The junction had 2 bases not matched to a gene; V was cut back by 3 bases and J by 2 bases. Filled out from reference TRBV7-2 and TRBJ2-5, the complete variable domain reads GAGVSQSPSNKVTEKGKDVELRCDPISGHTALYWYRQSLGQGLEFLIYFQGNSAPDKSGLPSDRFSAERTGGSVSTLTIQRTQQEDSAVYLCASSFTGGQETQYFGPGTRLLVL.

This clonotype was seen only a few times. V gene TRBV7-2 combines with J gene TRBJ1-5; no definite D call. The CDR3 is 13 residues long. Germline CDR1 is SGHTA and CDR2 is FQGNSA. Trimming took off 2 bases at V and 9 bases at J, with 11 bases between the two ends. CDR3 amino acids: CASSLQREAPQHF. Written as DNA, the CDR3 is TGTGCCAGCAGCTTACAAAGGGAGGCGCCCCAGCATTTT. Drawing the rest from reference TRBV7-2 and TRBJ1-5, the complete variable domain is GAGVSQSPSNKVTEKGKDVELRCDPISGHTALYWYRQSLGQGLEFLIYFQGNSAPDKSGLPSDRFSAERTGGSVSTLTIQRTQQEDSAVYLCASSLQREAPQHFGDGTRLSIL.

The table lists this clonotype with many counts. J is TRBJ1-6 and V is TRBV7-2; D is possibly TRBD1 (5 bases). This CDR3 has 14 amino acids. The germline V gene has CDR1 SGHTA and CDR2 FQGNSA. Trimming pared 4 bases from V and 8 bases from J, leaving 12 bases between. Here the CDR3 DNA reads TGTGCCAGCAGCTATGGGGGAGGGTATTCACCCCTCCACTTT. It yields the protein CASSYGGGYSPLHF. Together with reference TRBV7-2 and TRBJ1-6, the CDR3 gives the full variable domain: GAGVSQSPSNKVTEKGKDVELRCDPISGHTALYWYRQSLGQGLEFLIYFQGNSAPDKSGLPSDRFSAERTGGSVSTLTIQRTQQEDSAVYLCASSYGGGYSPLHFGNGTRLTVT.

A remark on this clonotype: A much larger clone lies a single base off, so this may be a read error. The rearrangement links TRBV4-2 to TRBJ2-2; 8 bases match TRBD2. Germline CDR1 is LGHNA and CDR2 is YNFKEQ. V lost 2 bases to trimming and J lost 0 bases; unmatched junction nucleotides: 5. This CDR3 region has 17 residues. CDR3 sequence reads: CASSQWISGTNTGELFF. The CDR3 coding sequence is TGTGCCAGCAGCCAATGGATTAGCGGGACGAACACCGGGGAGCTGTTTTTT.

This clonotype was seen many times. V usage is TRBV12-3 or TRBV12-4 and J usage is TRBJ1-1; D uncertain. V shed 7 bases and J shed 5 bases, with 11 bases lying between them. The CDR3 extends over 12 amino acids. CDR3 amino acids: CASISRRTEAFF. CDR3 DNA: TGTGCCAGCATTAGCCGTCGAACTGAAGCTTTCTTT.

The CDR3 DNA sequence: TGTGCCAGCAGTTCTCCAACAGAGACCCAGTACTTC. Protein product: CASSSPTETQYF. The chain combines TRBV27 with TRBJ2-5; no reliable D call. The V gene's germline CDR1 is MNHEY and CDR2 SMNVEV (reference sequence). Trimming stripped 4 bases from V and 4 bases from J, with 7 bases between. This CDR3 is 12 amino acids long.

Many counts were recorded for this clonotype. The rearrangement joins TRBV5-1 to TRBJ2-1; D might be TRBD1 (6 bases). The V end lost 6 bases, the J end lost 9 bases, and 10 bases lay between the germline ends. Germline CDR1 and CDR2: SGHRS and YFSETQ. This CDR3 is 11 amino acids long. CDR3 DNA sequence: TGCGCCAGCAACAGGGAGACTGAGCAGTTCTTC. It encodes CASNRETEQFF.

Ten or more counts support this clonotype. The V call is TRBV3-1, the J call TRBJ2-1, with unresolved D. The CDR3 loop spans 17 amino acids. The V gene lost 0 bases and the J gene lost 2 bases, with 14 bases spanning the gap. The germline V gene encodes CDR1 LGHDT and CDR2 YNNKEL (reference sequence). This CDR3 is CASSQDNAIATYNEQFF. CDR3 in DNA: TGTGCCAGCAGCCAAGATAATGCGATAGCCACCTACAATGAGCAGTTCTTC.

The genes are TRBV19 and TRBJ1-5, with D possibly matching TRBD1 (5 bases). The CDR3 sequence is 15 residues long. V lost 6 bases, J lost 1 base, and 13 bases lay in between. Germline CDR1 is LNHDA and CDR2 is SQIVND (reference sequence). DNA of the CDR3: TGTGCCAGTAGAGATATGGGGGGGAGCAATCAGCCCCAGCATTTT. The encoded protein is CASRDMGGSNQPQHF.

This sequence joins TRBV13 and TRBJ2-2, with D possibly called TRBD1 or TRBD2 (6 bases each). This CDR3 comprises 17 residues. V was pared by 5 bases and J by 4 bases, with 20 bases between. From germline, CDR1 is PRHDT and CDR2 FYEKMQ (reference sequence). In DNA form, the CDR3 reads TGTGCCAGCAGCCCAAGCCGTGGGGGGCGTAGCACCGGGGAGCTGTTTTTT. Its translation: CASSPSRGGRSTGELFF.

This clonotype was seen many times. The chain couples TRBV6-5 to TRBJ1-6; possible D gene TRBD1, 6 bases. Germline V gene sequence: CDR1 MNHEY, CDR2 SVGAGI. The V end was cut by 2 bases, the J end by 5 bases, with 16 bases between. CDR3 length equals 17 residues. The CDR3 DNA reads TGTGCCAGCAGTTACCGCGCACAGGGAGCAGATAATTCACCCCTCCACTTT. It specifies CASSYRAQGADNSPLHF.

This chain connects TRBV30 to TRBJ1-1, with D perhaps TRBD1 (6 bases). The CDR3 runs to 14 residues. Germline-derived CDR1 and CDR2 are GTSNPN and SVGIG (reference sequence). V lost 0 bases and J lost 2, with 10 bases in between. CDR3 sequence: CAWSVWGANTEAFF. The CDR3 nucleotides read TGTGCCTGGAGTGTGTGGGGGGCCAACACTGAAGCTTTCTTT. The full variable domain, in which reference TRBV30 and TRBJ1-1 provide the parts outside the CDR3, is SQTIHQWPATLVQPVGSPLSLECTVEGTSNPNLYWYRQAAGRGLQLLFYSVGIGQISSEVPQNLSASRPQDRQFILSSKKLLLSDSGFYLCAWSVWGANTEAFFGQGTRLTVV.

V usage is TRBV28 and J usage is TRBJ2-3, with 11 bases fitting TRBD2. V dropped 6 bases and J dropped 2; count of bases not matched to a gene: 7. CDR3 length: 16 amino acids. Per the germline V gene, CDR1 is MDHEN and CDR2 is SYDVKM. The CDR3 DNA reads as TGTGCCAGCAGCGTAGCGGGAGGGACTATCACAGATACGCAGTATTTT. Translation: CASSVAGGTITDTQYF.

This clonotype was detected a few times. This may be a read error, as it is one base from a much larger clone. The chain combines TRBV20-1 with TRBJ2-3; 12 bases fit TRBD1. V was pared by 6 bases and J by 5 bases, with 9 bases of the junction left unmatched. Per germline, CDR1 DFQATT and CDR2 SNEGSKA (reference sequence). The CDR3 is made up of 15 amino acids. This CDR3 is CSAPPGQGARDTQYF. The DNA for the CDR3 is TGCAGTGCCCCCCCGGGACAGGGGGCAAGAGATACGCAGTATTTT.

This clonotype was observed at least ten times. The chain is built from TRBV7-2 and TRBJ1-1; D not certain. This CDR3 spans 13 amino acids. V lost 5 bases and J lost 0, with 7 bases in between. Germline CDR1 is SGHTA and CDR2 is FQGNSA. The CDR3: CASSVHMNTEAFF. In DNA, the CDR3 is TGTGCCAGCAGCGTGCATATGAACACTGAAGCTTTCTTT. The variable domain in full, with the rest retrieved from reference TRBV7-2 and TRBJ1-1, is GAGVSQSPSNKVTEKGKDVELRCDPISGHTALYWYRQSLGQGLEFLIYFQGNSAPDKSGLPSDRFSAERTGGSVSTLTIQRTQQEDSAVYLCASSVHMNTEAFFGQGTRLTVV.

This clonotype was seen repeatedly, ten times or more. The rearrangement uses TRBV29-1 and TRBJ2-7, with 8 bases aligning to TRBD2. V lost 6 bases to trimming and J lost 0 bases; unmatched junction nucleotides: 1. This CDR3 is built from 12 residues. In germline, CDR1 is SQVTM, CDR2 ANQGSEA. CDR3 region: CSVLADSYEQYF. CDR3 nucleotide sequence: TGCAGCGTACTAGCGGACTCCTACGAGCAGTACTTC.

The V and J genes are TRBV5-1 and TRBJ2-2; no clear D gene. Trimming removed 5 bases from V and 10 bases from J, with 18 bases in between. Germline CDR1 is SGHRS and CDR2 is YFSETQ. CDR3 size: 14 residues. CDR3 loop: CASSHGRAAEELFF. CDR3 in DNA: TGCGCCAGCAGTCACGGCCGGGCCGCCGAGGAGCTGTTTTTT.

To note about this clonotype: A much larger clone lies one base from this, so it may be a read error. This chain uses TRBV6-4 with TRBJ2-3, with unresolved D. Judging by the DNA end, TRBJ1-5 fits better; the J call may be wrong. The CDR3 totals 16 residues. Germline CDR1 reads MRHNA; CDR2 reads SNTAGT. CDR3: CASSPRSGASTDTQHF. DNA of the CDR3: TGTGCCAGCAGCCCAAGGAGCGGTGCTAGCACAGATACGCAGCATTTT.

By sample fraction, this clonotype is medium-sized. The chain employs TRBV2 and TRBJ1-5, with D perhaps matching TRBD1 (5 bases). The CDR3 totals 15 residues. CDR1 is SNHLY, CDR2 FYNNEI, per germline. V lost 4 bases and J lost 6, with 16 bases in between. The CDR3 region is CASSVPGFQGQPQHF. The DNA of the CDR3 is TGTGCCAGCAGTGTCCCGGGTTTCCAGGGTCAGCCCCAGCATTTT.

This clonotype was observed at least ten times. The chain links TRBV5-6 to TRBJ1-4; no clear D. CDR3 size: 14 residues. Between the trimmed V and J ends, which lost 3 bases and 8 bases, there was a span of 14 bases. Germline CDR1 SGHDT, CDR2 YYEEEE. CDR3 amino acids: CASSYDLMREKLFF. Written as DNA, the CDR3 is TGTGCCAGCAGCTACGACCTAATGAGGGAAAAACTGTTTTTT.

This clonotype was seen ten or more times. The V call is TRBV5-1, the J call TRBJ2-5; D is ambiguous. Trimming cost V 4 bases and J 4 bases, with 8 bases left between them. This CDR3 spans 12 amino acids. Germline V CDR1 and CDR2: SGHRS, YFSETQ. CDR3 sequence: CASSGNRETQYF. The DNA of the CDR3 is TGCGCCAGCAGCGGAAACCGAGAGACCCAGTACTTC.

This clonotype has a count of ten or more. The rearrangement uses TRBV7-9 and TRBJ2-2, with D maybe TRBD1 (6 bases). The V gene's germline CDR1 is SEHNR and CDR2 FQNEAQ (reference sequence). The CDR3 runs 15 residues. Trimming cost V 0 bases and J 6 bases, with 11 bases left between them. The CDR3 protein is CASSLAAQGAGELFF. The CDR3 DNA follows: TGTGCCAGCAGCTTAGCAGCACAGGGAGCCGGGGAGCTGTTTTTT.

This clonotype was observed a handful of times. The chain joins TRBV20-1 to TRBJ2-4, with D tentatively TRBD2 (5 bases). The CDR3 runs 13 residues. In germline, CDR1 is DFQATT, CDR2 SNEGSKA (reference sequence). V was clipped by 6 bases and J by 7 bases, with 16 bases between them. CDR3 loop: CSAYRLWENIQYF. The CDR3 nucleotides are TGCAGTGCCTACCGGTTGTGGGAGAACATTCAGTACTTC.

The chain carries TRBV6-2 or TRBV6-3 and TRBJ2-1; 8 bases match TRBD2. This CDR3 comprises 14 residues. The V segment lost 5 bases and the J segment 9 bases; nucleotides outside the gene matches: 9. CDR1 and CDR2 (germline): MNHEY, SVGEGT. The DNA for the CDR3 is TGTGCCAGCAGTCAAGGACTAGCTTGGGGTGAGCAGTTCTTC. Amino acids: CASSQGLAWGEQFF.

This clonotype was seen repeatedly, ten times or more. This rearrangement joins TRBV27 to TRBJ2-1, with no clear D. V was shortened by 6 bases and J by 0 bases, with 9 bases between the two germline ends. The CDR3 totals 14 residues. Germline V gene sequence: CDR1 MNHEY, CDR2 SMNVEV (reference sequence). For the CDR3, the DNA is TGTGCCAGCAGGGGCGGCGGCTCCTACAATGAGCAGTTCTTC. Protein sequence: CASRGGGSYNEQFF.

Ten or more counts support this clonotype. Here the CDR3 DNA reads TGCAGTGCTAGAGCGTTTTTTACGCAGGGTCAAGCGGGCACCGGGGAGCTGTTTTTT. It is translated as CSARAFFTQGQAGTGELFF. V is TRBV20-1 and J is TRBJ2-2; TRBD2 might be the D (6 bases). The CDR3 is made up of 19 amino acids. Germline-derived CDR1 and CDR2 are DFQATT and SNEGSKA (reference sequence). Trimming pared 1 base from V and 4 bases from J, leaving 25 bases between.